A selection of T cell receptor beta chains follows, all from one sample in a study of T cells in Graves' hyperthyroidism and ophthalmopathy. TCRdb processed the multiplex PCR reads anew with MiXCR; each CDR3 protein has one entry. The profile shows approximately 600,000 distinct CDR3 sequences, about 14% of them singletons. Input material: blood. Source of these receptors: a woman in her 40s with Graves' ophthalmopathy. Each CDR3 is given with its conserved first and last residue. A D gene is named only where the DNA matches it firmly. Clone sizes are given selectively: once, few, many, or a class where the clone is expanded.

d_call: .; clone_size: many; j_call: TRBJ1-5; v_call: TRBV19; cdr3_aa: CASSIGRRQGGNQPQHF; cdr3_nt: TGTGCCAGTAGTATAGGTAGGCGCCAGGGCGGTAATCAGCCCCAGCATTTT
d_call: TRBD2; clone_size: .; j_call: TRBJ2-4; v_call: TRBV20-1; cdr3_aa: CSAREPGLAGANIQYF; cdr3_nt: TGCAGTGCTAGAGAGCCGGGACTAGCGGGAGCGAACATTCAGTACTTC
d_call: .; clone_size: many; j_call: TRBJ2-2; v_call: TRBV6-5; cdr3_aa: CASSPYSANTGELFF; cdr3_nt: TGTGCCAGCAGCCCTTACTCCGCGAACACCGGGGAGCTGTTTTTT
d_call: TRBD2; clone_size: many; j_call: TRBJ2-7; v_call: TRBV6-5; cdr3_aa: CASINWGGGGYEQYF; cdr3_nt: TGTGCCAGCATCAACTGGGGGGGGGGAGGCTACGAGCAGTACTTC
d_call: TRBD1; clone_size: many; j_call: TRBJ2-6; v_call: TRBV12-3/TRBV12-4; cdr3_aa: CASSRGTGVVSGANVLTF; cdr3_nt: TGTGCCAGCAGTAGGGGGACAGGGGTCGTCTCTGGGGCCAACGTCCTGACTTTC
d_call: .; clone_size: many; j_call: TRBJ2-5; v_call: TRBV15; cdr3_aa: CATSRDQRETQYF; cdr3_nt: TGTGCCACCAGCAGAGATCAAAGAGAGACCCAGTACTTC
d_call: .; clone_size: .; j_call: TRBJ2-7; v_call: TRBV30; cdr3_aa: CAWSDGNISYEQYF; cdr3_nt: TGTGCCTGGAGTGATGGGAACATCTCCTACGAGCAGTACTTC
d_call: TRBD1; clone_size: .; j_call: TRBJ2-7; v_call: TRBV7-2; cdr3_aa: CASSPSGQGHYEQYF; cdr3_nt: TGTGCCAGCAGCCCAAGCGGACAGGGGCATTACGAGCAGTACTTC
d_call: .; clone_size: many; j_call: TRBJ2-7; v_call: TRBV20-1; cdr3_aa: CSARGDPQSLRSSYEQYF; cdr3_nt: TGCAGTGCTAGGGGGGACCCCCAATCCCTTCGGAGCTCCTACGAGCAGTACTTC
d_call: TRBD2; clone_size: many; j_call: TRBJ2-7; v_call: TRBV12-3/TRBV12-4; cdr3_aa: CASSLAGITYEQYF; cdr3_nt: TGTGCCAGCAGTCTAGCGGGTATCACCTACGAGCAGTACTTC
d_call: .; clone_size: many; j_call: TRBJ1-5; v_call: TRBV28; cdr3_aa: CASNGGGQPQHF; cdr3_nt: TGTGCCAGCAACGGGGGCGGGCAGCCCCAGCATTTT
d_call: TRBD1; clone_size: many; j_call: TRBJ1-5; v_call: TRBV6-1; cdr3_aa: CASSAQGTGGNQPQHF; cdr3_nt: TGTGCCAGCAGCGCGCAGGGGACAGGGGGCAATCAGCCCCAGCATTTT
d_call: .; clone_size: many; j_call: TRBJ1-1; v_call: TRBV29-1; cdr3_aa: CSGTHLGQFEAFF; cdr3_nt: TGCAGCGGCACCCATCTGGGGCAGTTCGAAGCTTTCTTT
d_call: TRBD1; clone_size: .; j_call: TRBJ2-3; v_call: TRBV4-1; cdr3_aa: CASSQWTGGTDTQYF; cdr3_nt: TGCGCCAGCAGCCAGTGGACAGGGGGCACAGATACGCAGTATTTT
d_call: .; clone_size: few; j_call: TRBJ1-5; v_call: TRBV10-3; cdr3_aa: CAISSIRVDSNQPQHF; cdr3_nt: TGTGCCATCAGTTCGATTAGGGTGGATAGCAATCAGCCCCAGCATTTT
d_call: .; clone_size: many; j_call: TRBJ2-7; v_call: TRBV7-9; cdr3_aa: CASSYGQYEQYF; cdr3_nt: TGTGCCAGCAGCTACGGACAATACGAGCAGTACTTC
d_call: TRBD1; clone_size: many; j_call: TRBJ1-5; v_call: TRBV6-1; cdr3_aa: CASLNRGHSGNQPQHF; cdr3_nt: TGTGCCAGCCTGAACAGGGGGCATTCGGGCAATCAGCCCCAGCATTTT
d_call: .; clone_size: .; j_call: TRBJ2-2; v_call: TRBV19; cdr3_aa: CASSTLVGELFF; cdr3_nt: TGTGCCAGTAGTACACTAGTAGGGGAGCTGTTTTTT
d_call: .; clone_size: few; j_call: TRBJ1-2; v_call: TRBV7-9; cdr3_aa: CASSLEQVNYGYTF; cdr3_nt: TGTGCCAGCAGCTTAGAGCAGGTTAACTATGGCTACACCTTC
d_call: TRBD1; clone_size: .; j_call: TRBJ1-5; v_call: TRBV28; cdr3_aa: CASSEDGQGNQPQHF; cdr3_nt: TGTGCCAGCAGTGAGGATGGACAGGGGAACCAGCCCCAGCATTTT
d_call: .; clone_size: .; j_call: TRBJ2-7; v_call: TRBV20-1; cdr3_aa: CSSTGRDYEQYF; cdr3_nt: TGCAGTTCGACAGGGAGGGACTACGAGCAGTACTTC
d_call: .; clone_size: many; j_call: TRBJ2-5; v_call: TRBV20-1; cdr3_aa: CSAEDDRSETQYF; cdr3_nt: TGCAGTGCCGAAGACGACAGGTCGGAGACCCAGTACTTC
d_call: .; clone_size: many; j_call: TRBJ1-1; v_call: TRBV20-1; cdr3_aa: CSARDWLSGQRTEAFF; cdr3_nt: TGCAGTGCTAGAGATTGGCTTTCCGGACAGCGCACTGAAGCTTTCTTT
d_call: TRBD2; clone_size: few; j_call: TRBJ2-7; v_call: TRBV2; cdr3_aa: CASRGAGGEQYF; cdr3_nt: TGTGCCAGCAGGGGGGCGGGAGGCGAGCAGTACTTC
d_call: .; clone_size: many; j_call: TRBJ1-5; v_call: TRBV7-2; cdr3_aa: CASSFLRGPNQPQHF; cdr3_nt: TGTGCCAGCAGCTTTCTCCGAGGTCCCAATCAGCCCCAGCATTTT
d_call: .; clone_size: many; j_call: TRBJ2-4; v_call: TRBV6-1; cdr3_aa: CASSGHGGPIQYF; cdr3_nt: TGTGCCAGCAGCGGCCACGGGGGGCCCATTCAGTACTTC
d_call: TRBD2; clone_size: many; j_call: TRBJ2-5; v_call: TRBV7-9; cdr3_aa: CASSSLAGEGETQYF; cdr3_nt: TGTGCCAGCAGCTCACTAGCGGGAGAGGGGGAGACCCAGTACTTC
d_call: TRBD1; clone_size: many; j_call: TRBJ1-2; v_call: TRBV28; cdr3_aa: CASSLNTGGGNYGYTF; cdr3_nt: TGTGCCAGCAGTTTAAATACAGGGGGCGGGAACTATGGCTACACCTTC
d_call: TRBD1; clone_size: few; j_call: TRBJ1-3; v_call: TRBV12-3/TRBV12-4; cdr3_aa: CASSQGSQGAGNTIYF; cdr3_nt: TGTGCCAGCAGCCAGGGGTCTCAGGGGGCTGGAAACACCATATATTTT
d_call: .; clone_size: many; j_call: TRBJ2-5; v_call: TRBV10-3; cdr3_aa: CAISESGSKGETQYF; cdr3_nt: TGTGCCATCAGTGAGTCGGGTTCTAAGGGAGAGACCCAGTACTTC
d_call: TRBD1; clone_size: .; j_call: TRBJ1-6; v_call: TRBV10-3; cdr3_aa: CAIRRDREESPLHF; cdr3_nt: TGTGCCATCAGGCGGGACAGGGAGGAATCACCCCTCCACTTT
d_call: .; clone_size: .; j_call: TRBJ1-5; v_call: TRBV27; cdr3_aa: CASSFLQEEAQHF; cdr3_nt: TGTGCCAGCAGTTTCCTGCAGGAGGAGGCCCAGCATTTT
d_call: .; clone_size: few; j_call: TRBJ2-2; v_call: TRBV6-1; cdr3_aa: CASSTPGHGGELFF; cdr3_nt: TGTGCCAGCAGTACCCCGGGTCACGGCGGGGAGCTGTTTTTT
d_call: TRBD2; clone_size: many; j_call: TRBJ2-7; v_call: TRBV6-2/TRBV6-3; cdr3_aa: CASTSGLASYEQYF; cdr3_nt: TGTGCCAGCACCTCCGGACTAGCTTCCTACGAGCAGTACTTC
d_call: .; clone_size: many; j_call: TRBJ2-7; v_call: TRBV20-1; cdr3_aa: CSAREGAGVMDEQYF; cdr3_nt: TGCAGTGCTAGAGAGGGGGCGGGAGTTATGGACGAGCAGTACTTC
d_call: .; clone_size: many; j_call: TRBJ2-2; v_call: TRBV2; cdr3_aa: CASRAEKDGELFF; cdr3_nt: TGTGCCAGCCGGGCAGAGAAAGACGGGGAGCTGTTTTTT
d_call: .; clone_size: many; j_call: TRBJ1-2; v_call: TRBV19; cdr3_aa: CASSNGIYGYTF; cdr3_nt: TGTGCCAGTAGTAACGGGATCTATGGCTACACCTTC
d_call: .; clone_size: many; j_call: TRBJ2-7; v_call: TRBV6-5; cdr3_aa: CASRGGSSYEQYF; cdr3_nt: TGTGCCAGCAGGGGAGGAAGCTCCTACGAGCAGTACTTC
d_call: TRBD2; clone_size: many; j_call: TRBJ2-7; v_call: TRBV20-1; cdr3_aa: CSAQTSGSFYEQYF; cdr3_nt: TGCAGTGCACAGACTAGCGGGAGCTTTTACGAGCAGTACTTC
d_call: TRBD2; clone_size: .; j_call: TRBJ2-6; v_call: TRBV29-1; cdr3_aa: CSVGGGPSSGANVLTF; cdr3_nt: TGCAGCGTCGGGGGGGGTCCAAGCTCTGGGGCCAACGTCCTGACTTTC
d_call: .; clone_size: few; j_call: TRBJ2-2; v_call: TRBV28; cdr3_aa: CASSPLTHTGELFF; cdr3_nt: TGTGCCAGCAGTCCCTTAACCCACACCGGGGAGCTGTTTTTT
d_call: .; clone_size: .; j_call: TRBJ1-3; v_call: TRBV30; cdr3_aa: CAWSPDARNTIYF; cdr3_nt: TGTGCCTGGAGCCCAGACGCTAGAAACACCATATATTTT